Listed here are 10 T cell receptor beta chains from one sample, sequenced in a study of cytomegalovirus exposure and HLA in healthy donors. It was with 60 Vbeta and 13 Jbeta primers that the PCR ran. Some clones are missing from TCRdb's copy, which holds only in-frame ones; the method was immunoSEQ multiplex PCR. The table lists about 130,000 clones, roughly 80% of them singletons. Material for sequencing was PBMCs. The source of these receptors is a middle-aged man in good health and CMV-seronegative.

The J gene is TRBJ2-3, the V gene TRBV30; D gene ambiguous. The CDR3 length is 13 residues. V dropped 3 bases and J dropped 0 bases, with 7 bases sitting between them. The germline V gene encodes CDR1 GTSNPN and CDR2 SVGIG (reference sequence). DNA for the CDR3: TGTGCCTGGAGCATAGATAGCACAGATACGCAGTATTTT. Amino acids: CAWSIDSTDTQYF.

V is TRBV4-1 and J is TRBJ1-5, with D perhaps TRBD1 (6 bases). The CDR3 extends over 18 amino acids. Trimming removed 0 bases from V and 0 bases from J, with 15 bases in between. In germline, CDR1 is MGHRA, CDR2 YSYEKL. The DNA of the CDR3 is TGCGCCAGCAGCCAAGAAGGCAGGGGCTCCTATAGCAATCAGCCCCAGCATTTT. This translates into CASSQEGRGSYSNQPQHF.

The chain carries TRBV7-9 and TRBJ1-1; TRBD1 might be the D (5 bases). Germline CDR1 and CDR2: SEHNR and FQNEAQ (reference sequence). This CDR3 spans 12 amino acids. V lost 10 bases to trimming and J lost 4 bases, with 13 bases between them. The CDR3 nucleotides are TGTGCCACCAGGGCGGGGCCCACTGAAGCTTTCTTT. Amino acids: CATRAGPTEAFF. The complete variable domain, with remaining parts taken from reference TRBV7-9 and TRBJ1-1, reads DTGVSQNPRHKITKRGQNVTFRCDPISEHNRLYWYRQTLGQGPEFLTYFQNEAQLEKSRLLSDRFSAERPKGSFSTLEIQRTEQGDSAMYLCATRAGPTEAFFGQGTRLTVV.

V and J are TRBV28 and TRBJ1-2; 9 positions agree with TRBD1. Per germline, CDR1 MDHEN and CDR2 SYDVKM. V lost 5 bases to trimming and J lost 3 bases; unmatched junction nucleotides: 7. The CDR3 sequence is 15 residues long. The CDR3, as DNA: TGTGCCAGCAGTACGGGGGGACAGGGAGACTATGGCTACACCTTC. Protein: CASSTGGQGDYGYTF.

This chain uses TRBV4-3 with TRBJ2-4; D uncertain. The CDR3 has 16 amino acids. Per the germline V gene, CDR1 is LGHNA and CDR2 is YSLEER. V dropped 4 bases and J dropped 0 bases, with 13 bases sitting between them. The CDR3 nucleotides are TGCGCCAGCAGCCCTCGCGCGAGCCTAGCCAAAAACATTCAGTACTTC. Translating gives CASSPRASLAKNIQYF.

The CDR3 bases are TGCAGCGGGGACAGGGGGGCGACCACTGAAGCTTTCTTT. It encodes CSGDRGATTEAFF. The chain links TRBV29-1 to TRBJ1-1, with 11 bases aligning to TRBD1. CDR1 and CDR2 from the germline V gene are SQVTM and ANQGSEA. CDR3 size: 13 residues. Trimming cost V 7 bases and J 4 bases; bases outside gene matches: 5.

J is TRBJ2-5 and V is TRBV4-1, with unresolved D. TRBJ2-7 matches the DNA end more closely, so the J call is doubtful. The CDR3 contains 15 residues. The germline V gene encodes CDR1 MGHRA and CDR2 YSYEKL. The CDR3 region has the DNA TGCGCCAGCAGCGTCAGCGAGACTGGATCCTACGAGCAGTACTTC. It yields the protein CASSVSETGSYEQYF.

The chain carries TRBV27 and TRBJ1-2; D is undetermined. Trimming took 5 bases from V and 1 from J, leaving 11 bases between them. The CDR3 totals 14 residues. CDR1 is MNHEY and CDR2 is SMNVEV in the germline V gene (reference sequence). The CDR3 DNA is TGTGCCAGCAGTCCCCGACGGAGTAACTATGGCTACACCTTC. The encoded protein is CASSPRRSNYGYTF.

The chain carries TRBV5-1 and TRBJ2-3; tentatively, D is TRBD1 (5 bases). The ends were cut back, 1 base at V and 3 bases at J, with 12 bases in the middle. CDR1 and CDR2 (germline): SGHRS, YFSETQ. CDR3 length equals 15 residues. The CDR3 DNA sequence: TGCGCCAGCAGCTTGTCCGGGTACAGGACAGATACGCAGTATTTT. This translates into CASSLSGYRTDTQYF. The full variable domain, its missing parts supplied by reference TRBV5-1 and TRBJ2-3, is KAGVTQTPRYLIKTRGQQVTLSCSPISGHRSVSWYQQTPGQGLQFLFEYFSETQRNKGNFPGRFSGRQFSNSRSEMNVSTLELGDSALYLCASSLSGYRTDTQYFGPGTRLTVL.

The chain carries TRBV28 and TRBJ2-5; 9 bases map to TRBD2. V trimming: 5 bases; J trimming: 7 bases; junction bases outside the gene matches: 14. CDR1 and CDR2 from the germline V gene are MDHEN and SYDVKM. The CDR3 covers 16 residues. The CDR3 loop is CASSPSPAGGRVTQYF. CDR3 bases: TGTGCCAGCAGTCCCTCCCCAGCGGGGGGAAGGGTGACCCAGTACTTC.